Each of the 21 T cell receptor beta chains below was sequenced from the same sample in a study of T-cell reconstitution after alpha-beta-depleted transplantation in children. Unique molecular identifiers were used to barcode this TCRbeta library. TCRdb redid the calling of the PCR reads with MiXCR, one entry per CDR3 protein. The sample has hundreds of thousands of distinct CDR3 sequences; 13% are singletons. This specimen consisted of PBMCs, obtained before TCRalphabeta/CD19-depleted stem cell transplant. The source is a girl aged 2 to 9 with congenital amegakaryocytic thrombocytopenia, due to receive a stem cell transplant.

V usage is TRBV5-1 and J usage is TRBJ2-1, with TRBD2 matching 7 bases. V was clipped by 0 bases and J by 14 bases; unmatched bases: 5. This CDR3 contains 12 residues. Germline CDR1 is SGHRS and CDR2 is YFSETQ. CDR3: CASSLVGGEKFF. The CDR3 DNA is TGCGCCAGCAGCTTGGTTGGGGGGGAGAAGTTCTTC.

This clonotype was observed at least ten times. Sequence at one end of the junction differs from germline and may be a read error. The genes are TRBV29-1 and TRBJ2-1; D is unclear. The CDR3 totals 14 residues. Germline V gene sequence: CDR1 SQVTM, CDR2 ANQGSEA. CDR3 sequence (DNA): TGCAGCGTTGCCCTTCCCCCAGAAGGCAATGAGCAGTCCTTC. Its protein is CSVALPPEGNEQSF.

The chain is built from TRBV5-1 and TRBJ2-7, with TRBD1 identical over 9 bases. V gave up 4 bases and J gave up 10 bases; unmatched junction bases: 9. Germline V gene lookup returns CDR1 SGHRS and CDR2 YFSETQ. There are 13 residues in the CDR3. Here the CDR3 DNA reads TGCGCCAGCAGCATCGACAGGGGGTGGATTCAGTACTTC. As protein: CASSIDRGWIQYF.

This clonotype was counted a few times. V gene TRBV5-6 combines with J gene TRBJ1-1, with a possible D match to TRBD1 (6 bases). The V end lost 2 bases, the J end lost 7 bases, and 15 bases lay between the germline ends. The CDR3 totals 14 residues. Per germline, CDR1 SGHDT and CDR2 YYEEEE. The CDR3 protein is CASSFHREWGEAFF. In DNA form, the CDR3 reads TGTGCCAGCAGCTTTCACAGGGAATGGGGTGAAGCTTTCTTT.

This clonotype was found many times. This chain uses TRBV7-9 with TRBJ2-4; unclear D gene. Germline CDR1 and CDR2: SEHNR and FQNEAQ (reference sequence). Trimming cost V 1 base and J 6 bases, with 7 bases left between them. CDR3 length: 13 amino acids. The DNA for the CDR3 is TGTGCCAGCAGCTTAGAACAGTTAAACATTCAGTACTTC. Translating gives CASSLEQLNIQYF. The variable domain in full, completed from reference TRBV7-9 and TRBJ2-4, reads DTGVSQNPRHKITKRGQNVTFRCDPISEHNRLYWYRQTLGQGPEFLTYFQNEAQLEKSRLLSDRFSAERPKGSFSTLEIQRTEQGDSAMYLCASSLEQLNIQYFGAGTRLSVL.

The V and J genes are TRBV29-1 and TRBJ2-3, with D possibly being TRBD1 or TRBD2 (5 bases each). Trimming cost V 7 bases and J 0 bases, with 11 bases left between them. CDR1 is SQVTM and CDR2 is ANQGSEA in the germline V gene. CDR3 length equals 13 residues. In nucleotides, the CDR3 is TGCAGCGCCGGGGACGGCAGCACAGATACGCAGTATTTT. Translated: CSAGDGSTDTQYF.

Concerning this clonotype: At one end the junction does not follow the germline gene, possibly because of a read error. The chain is built from TRBV9 and TRBJ2-7; TRBD1 aligns across 10 bases. The CDR3 consists of 13 residues. Germline-derived CDR1 and CDR2 are SGDLS and YYNGEE. CDR3 DNA sequence: TGTGCCAGCAGCGCGGGACAGGGGTACGAGCAGAACTTC. Protein sequence: CASSAGQGYEQNF. The full variable domain, completed using reference TRBV9 and TRBJ2-7, is DSGVTQTPKHLITATGQRVTLRCSPRSGDLSVYWYQQSLDQGLQFLIQYYNGEERAKGNILERFSAQQFPDLHSELNLSSLELGDSALYFCASSAGQGYEQNFGPGTRLTVT.

This clonotype was found a few times. The chain employs TRBV5-5 and TRBJ1-1, with 7 bases lining up with TRBD1. Germline lookup yields CDR1 SGHKS and CDR2 YYEKEE (reference sequence). V shed 2 bases, J shed 0 bases, and the junction held 4 bases outside the gene matches. The CDR3 is 15 residues long. The CDR3 DNA follows: TGTGCCAGCAGCTTTGGGACAGTCATGAACACTGAAGCTTTCTTT. Its translation is CASSFGTVMNTEAFF.

The V and J genes are TRBV6-1 and TRBJ1-6; 12 nucleotides line up with TRBD1. Trimming cost V 6 bases and J 9 bases; bases outside gene matches: 3. Per the germline V gene, CDR1 is MNHNS and CDR2 is SASEGT. This CDR3 has 14 residues. The DNA of the CDR3 is TGTGCCAGCAGGGGACAGGGGGCGCTTTCACCCCTCCACTTT. Translating gives CASRGQGALSPLHF.

This clonotype was counted between two and nine times. The rearrangement uses TRBV28 and TRBJ2-6; D call uncertain. V lost 6 bases, J lost 0 bases, and 15 bases lay in between. Germline V gene data show CDR1 as MDHEN and CDR2 as SYDVKM. This CDR3 has 17 residues. The CDR3 loop reads CASSEEDARSGANVLTF. Written as DNA, the CDR3 is TGTGCCAGCAGCGAAGAGGACGCCCGCTCTGGGGCCAACGTCCTGACTTTC.

This clonotype was seen many times. The chain carries TRBV7-9 and TRBJ2-1, with D possibly being TRBD1 (6 bases). CDR1 and CDR2 from the germline V gene are SEHNR and FQNEAQ (reference sequence). The CDR3 covers 12 residues. V shed 5 bases and J shed 13 bases, with 15 bases lying between them. CDR3 loop: CASSMIDRKQFF. In DNA, the CDR3 is TGTGCCAGCAGCATGATCGACAGGAAACAGTTCTTC.

The sample holds many counts of this clonotype. This chain joins TRBV2 and TRBJ1-4, with D unclear. The CDR3 runs 13 residues. In germline, CDR1 is SNHLY, CDR2 FYNNEI. Trimming shortened V by 2 bases and J by 7 bases, and 8 bases separated the two germline ends. For the CDR3, the DNA is TGTGCCAGCAGTGAATATGGAGGTGAAAAACTGTTTTTT. Amino acid sequence: CASSEYGGEKLFF.

This clonotype was detected a few times. The chain couples TRBV5-1 to TRBJ2-7; D might be TRBD1 or TRBD2, each matching 5 bases. Germline V gene data show CDR1 as SGHRS and CDR2 as YFSETQ. The CDR3 runs 17 residues. V lost 1 base and J 6 bases, leaving 23 bases between the germline ends. CDR3 DNA: TGCGCCAGCAGCTTGACAGGATCCCGGGTCCTCGGGACCGAGCAGTACTTC. This gives the protein CASSLTGSRVLGTEQYF. The full variable domain, rest sourced from reference TRBV5-1 and TRBJ2-7, is KAGVTQTPRYLIKTRGQQVTLSCSPISGHRSVSWYQQTPGQGLQFLFEYFSETQRNKGNFPGRFSGRQFSNSRSEMNVSTLELGDSALYLCASSLTGSRVLGTEQYFGPGTRLTVT.

This clonotype has more than one count but fewer than ten. This chain uses TRBV6-5 with TRBJ2-7, with TRBD2 identical over 7 bases. This CDR3 is 14 amino acids long. Germline V gives CDR1 MNHEY, CDR2 SVGAGI. Trimming took 4 bases from V and 5 from J; bases not matched to a gene: 8. The CDR3 here is CASSFSGRGNEQYF. In nucleotides, the CDR3 is TGTGCCAGCAGTTTTAGCGGGCGAGGGAACGAGCAGTACTTC.

The table lists this clonotype with a few counts. The V gene is TRBV12-3 or TRBV12-4, the J gene TRBJ1-1; no clear D gene. CDR3 length: 13 residues. V shed 3 bases and J shed 5 bases, with 10 bases lying between them. CDR3 amino acids: CASSFGVITEAFF. In nucleotides, the CDR3 is TGTGCCAGCAGTTTCGGGGTGATAACTGAAGCTTTCTTT.

V and J are TRBV18 and TRBJ2-1; TRBD2 aligns across 9 bases. V shed 5 bases and J 0 bases; nucleotides not matched to a gene: 8. This CDR3 is built from 17 residues. The V gene's germline CDR1 is KGHSH and CDR2 LQKENI. CDR3 nucleotides: TGTGCCAGCTCAGCTAGCGGGGTCCCTAGCTCCTACAATGAGCAGTTCTTC. Its protein is CASSASGVPSSYNEQFF.

This chain connects TRBV5-1 to TRBJ2-1; TRBD2 matches 7 bases. Unmatched junction bases numbered 11, after V lost 0 bases and J lost 5 bases. Per germline, CDR1 SGHRS and CDR2 YFSETQ. The CDR3 totals 17 residues. CDR3 DNA sequence: TGCGCCAGCAGCTTGGCCCCCCCTAGCGGAGTAAACAATGAGCAGTTCTTC. Amino acid sequence: CASSLAPPSGVNNEQFF.

This clonotype appeared a single time. The chain recombines TRBV29-1 with TRBJ2-5; 8 bases match TRBD1. Unmatched junction bases numbered 10, after V lost 4 bases and J lost 3 bases. This CDR3 is 15 amino acids long. Germline V gene lookup returns CDR1 SQVTM and CDR2 ANQGSEA. The CDR3 loop reads CSVVPSGQEEETQYF. Here the CDR3 DNA reads TGCAGCGTTGTCCCATCGGGACAGGAGGAAGAGACCCAGTACTTC. Full variable domain (outside the CDR3, taken from reference TRBV29-1 and TRBJ2-5): SAVISQKPSRDICQRGTSLTIQCQVDSQVTMMFWYRQQPGQSLTLIATANQGSEATYESGFVIDKFPISRPNLTFSTLTVSNMSPEDSSIYLCSVVPSGQEEETQYFGPGTRLLVL.

The CDR3 nucleotides are TGCGCCAGCAGCCAGGGGTCTAAAGAGACCCAGTACTTC. Protein sequence: CASSQGSKETQYF. The chain combines TRBV5-1 with TRBJ2-5; TRBD1 is a possible D gene (6 bases). CDR3 size: 13 residues. The germline V gene has CDR1 SGHRS and CDR2 YFSETQ. V dropped 4 bases and J dropped 3 bases, with 10 bases sitting between them.

A note on this clonotype: At one end the junction does not follow the germline gene, possibly because of a read error. This chain joins TRBV3-1 and TRBJ2-2; the match to TRBD2 covers 8 bases. There are 18 residues in the CDR3. Germline V CDR1 and CDR2: LGHDT, YNNKEL (reference sequence). The CDR3 protein is CACSQVGIAGKTTGELFF. CDR3 sequence (DNA): TGTGCCTGCAGCCAAGTTGGTATAGCGGGAAAGACCACCGGGGAGCTGTTTTTT.

In the case of this clonotype: Relative to the germline gene, one junction end is altered; a read error may explain this. The chain recombines TRBV20-1 with TRBJ2-5; possibly TRBD1 or TRBD2 for D (5 bases each). The length of the CDR3 is 13 residues. Germline V lookup: CDR1 DFQATT, CDR2 SNEGSKA (reference sequence). This chain's CDR3 is CRARAGSRGTQYF. The CDR3 coding sequence is TGCAGAGCTAGAGCTGGATCGAGGGGGACCCAGTACTTC.